In its sample, the clone carrying this T cell receptor (beta chain) was seen a few times. This record comes from a study of control samples from healthy donors and cancer patients. Sequencing used immunoSEQ multiplex PCR; TCRdb keeps in-frame clones, though not all of them. The sample lists 48,000 or so clones; about 93% were seen once. This CDR3 contains 12 residues. The V and J ends lost 6 bases and 7 bases respectively, with 11 bases between them. CDR1 and CDR2 from the germline V gene are SGHRS and YFSETQ. The rearrangement links TRBV5-1 to TRBJ2-1; maybe TRBD1 (6 bases). This TCR derives from a woman aged 50 to 60 with head and neck cancer. Sequences were obtained from PBMCs. CDR3 nucleotide sequence: TGCGCCAGCACCCAACAGGGAAATGAGCAGTTCTTC. This translates into CASTQQGNEQFF.